The clone carrying this T cell receptor beta chain has only a few counts. Its antigen is unidentified. The table came from immunoSEQ multiplex PCR; TCRdb's copy has only in-frame clones and leaves some out. The data contain about 59,000 clones, 80% of them singletons. This specimen comes from a study of memory CD4+ T cells and cytomegalovirus serostatus. Study observations and caveats: Suggested: most of the CMV-linked TCR signature lies in CD4+ memory cells. Repertoires predicted CMV serostatus with median bootstrapped AUC of approximately 0.94. CD4+ memory repertoires contained 67 of 164 reported CMV TCRbeta sequences.

The sort gate was single viable CD3+CD4+CD8-CD45RO+ cells for memory CD4+ T cells. CMV serostatus came from serum IgG against pp150, pp28, p38, p52. J gave up 2 bases and V 4 bases, and 13 bases lay outside the gene matches. The germline V gene encodes CDR1 MGHRA and CDR2 YSYEKL. The CDR3 consists of 19 residues. Sequencing was done on a sample of memory CD4+ T cells from blood. The chain carries TRBV4-1 and TRBJ1-5; 11 bases are shared with TRBD1. This sequence was found in an adult in good health and CMV-seronegative. Some clones in this sample may be carry-over from other donors' samples. DNA for the CDR3: TGCGCCAGCAGCCGCCTAGCGGGACAGGGGGGGTCAGGCAATCAGCCCCAGCATTTT. Its translation is CASSRLAGQGGSGNQPQHF.